The clone carrying this T cell receptor (beta chain) was counted between two and nine times. Its antigen remains unidentified. This CDR3 has 11 amino acids. Trimming cost V 4 bases and J 6 bases, with 6 bases left between them. Germline V gives CDR1 SQVTM, CDR2 ANQGSEA. This record comes from a study of CD8 T cells in ankylosing spondylitis. Study-level findings and limits: Some of the motif variants had earlier been found in reactive arthritis patients' fluid and blood.

TCRdb re-analysed the 5' RACE reads in MiXCR, keeping a single row per CDR3 protein. The profile covers 200,000 to 250,000 distinct CDR3 sequences, with 32% appearing a single time and approximately 4% taken by the ten largest. Sequencing used blood, either unsorted or a sorted T cell fraction (not recorded which). The chain carries TRBV29-1 and TRBJ2-2; D is unclear. This receptor was taken from a male donor with ankylosing spondylitis or in good health (not recorded which). DNA for the CDR3: TGCAGCGTTGTTCTGGCCGGGGAGCTGTTTTTT. Encoded protein: CSVVLAGELFF.